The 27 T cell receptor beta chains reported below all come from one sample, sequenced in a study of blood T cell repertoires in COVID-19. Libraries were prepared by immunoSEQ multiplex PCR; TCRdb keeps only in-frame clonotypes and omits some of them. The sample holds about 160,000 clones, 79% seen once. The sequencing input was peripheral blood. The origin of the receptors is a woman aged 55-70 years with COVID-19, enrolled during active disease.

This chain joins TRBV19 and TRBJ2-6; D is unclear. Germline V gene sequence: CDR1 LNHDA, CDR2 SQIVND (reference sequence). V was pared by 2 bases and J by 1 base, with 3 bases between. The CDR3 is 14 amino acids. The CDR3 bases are TGTGCCAGTAGTATATCTTCTGGGGCCAACGTCCTGACTTTC. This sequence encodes CASSISSGANVLTF.

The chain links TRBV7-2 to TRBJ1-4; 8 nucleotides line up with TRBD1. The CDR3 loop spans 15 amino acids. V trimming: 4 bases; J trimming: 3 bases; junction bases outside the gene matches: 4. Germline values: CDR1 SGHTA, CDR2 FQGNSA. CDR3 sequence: CASSSQGVSNEKLFF. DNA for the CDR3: TGTGCCAGCAGCTCACAGGGGGTGTCTAATGAAAAACTGTTTTTT. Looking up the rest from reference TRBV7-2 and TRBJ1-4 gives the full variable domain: GAGVSQSPSNKVTEKGKDVELRCDPISGHTALYWYRQSLGQGLEFLIYFQGNSAPDKSGLPSDRFSAERTGGSVSTLTIQRTQQEDSAVYLCASSSQGVSNEKLFFGSGTQLSVL.

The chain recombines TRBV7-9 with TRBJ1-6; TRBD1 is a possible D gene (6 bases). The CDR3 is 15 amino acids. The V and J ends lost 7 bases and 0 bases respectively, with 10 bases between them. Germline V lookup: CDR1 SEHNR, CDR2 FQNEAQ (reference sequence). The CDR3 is CASKEQGSYNSPLHF. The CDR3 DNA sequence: TGTGCCAGCAAGGAACAGGGCTCCTATAATTCACCCCTCCACTTT.

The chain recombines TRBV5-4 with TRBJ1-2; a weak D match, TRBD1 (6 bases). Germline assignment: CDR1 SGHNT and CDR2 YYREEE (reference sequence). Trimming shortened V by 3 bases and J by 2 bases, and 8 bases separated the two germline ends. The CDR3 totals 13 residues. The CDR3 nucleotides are TGTGCCAGCAGCTGGGACACCAACTATGGCTACACCTTC. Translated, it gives CASSWDTNYGYTF.

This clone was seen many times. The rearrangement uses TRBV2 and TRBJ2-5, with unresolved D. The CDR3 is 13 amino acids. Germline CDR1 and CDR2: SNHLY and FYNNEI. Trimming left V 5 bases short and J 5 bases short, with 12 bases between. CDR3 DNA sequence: TGTGCCAGCAGTATGCTACCCGGGGAGACCCAGTACTTC. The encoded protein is CASSMLPGETQYF.

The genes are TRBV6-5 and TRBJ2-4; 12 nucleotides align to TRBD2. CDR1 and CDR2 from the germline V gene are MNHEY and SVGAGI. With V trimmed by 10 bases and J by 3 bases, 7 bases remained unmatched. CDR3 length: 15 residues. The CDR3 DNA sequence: TGTGCCACCAATAGACTAGCGGGGGACAAAAACATTCAGTACTTC. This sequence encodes CATNRLAGDKNIQYF.

Written as DNA, the CDR3 is TGTGCCAGCTCGTCGGACATTAACTATGGCTACACCTTC. Protein sequence: CASSSDINYGYTF. The rearrangement joins TRBV18 to TRBJ1-2; weak D call: TRBD1 (5 bases). The V and J ends lost 6 bases and 1 base respectively, with 9 bases between them. Germline assignment: CDR1 KGHSH and CDR2 LQKENI. The CDR3 contains 13 residues.

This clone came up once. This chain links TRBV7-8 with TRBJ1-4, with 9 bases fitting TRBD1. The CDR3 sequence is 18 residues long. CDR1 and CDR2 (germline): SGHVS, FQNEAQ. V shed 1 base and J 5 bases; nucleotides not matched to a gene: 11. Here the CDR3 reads CASSLDLVPGQGNEKLFF. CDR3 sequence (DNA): TGTGCCAGCAGCTTAGACCTCGTTCCGGGACAGGGAAATGAAAAACTGTTTTTT. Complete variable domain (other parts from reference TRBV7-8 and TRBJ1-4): GAGVSQSPRYKVAKRGQDVALRCDPISGHVSLFWYQQALGQGPEFLTYFQNEAQLDKSGLPSDRFFAERPEGSVSTLKIQRTQQEDSAVYLCASSLDLVPGQGNEKLFFGSGTQLSVL.

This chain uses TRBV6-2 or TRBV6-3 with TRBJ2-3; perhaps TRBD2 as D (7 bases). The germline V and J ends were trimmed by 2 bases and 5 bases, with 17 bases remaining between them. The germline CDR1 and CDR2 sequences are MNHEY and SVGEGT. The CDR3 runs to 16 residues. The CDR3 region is CASSYRGGPTRDTQYF. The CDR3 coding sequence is TGTGCCAGCAGTTACCGCGGGGGCCCCACGAGAGATACGCAGTATTTT.

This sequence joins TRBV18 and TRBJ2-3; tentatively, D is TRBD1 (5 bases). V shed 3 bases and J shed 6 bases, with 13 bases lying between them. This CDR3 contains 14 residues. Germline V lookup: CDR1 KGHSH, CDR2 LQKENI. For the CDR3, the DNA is TGTGCCAGCTCACCTCGGACACCCCGGGATACGCAGTATTTT. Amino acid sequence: CASSPRTPRDTQYF. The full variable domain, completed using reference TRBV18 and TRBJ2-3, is NAGVMQNPRHLVRRRGQEARLRCSPMKGHSHVYWYRQLPEEGLKFMVYLQKENIIDESGMPKERFSAEFPKEGPSILRIQQVVRGDSAAYFCASSPRTPRDTQYFGPGTRLTVL.

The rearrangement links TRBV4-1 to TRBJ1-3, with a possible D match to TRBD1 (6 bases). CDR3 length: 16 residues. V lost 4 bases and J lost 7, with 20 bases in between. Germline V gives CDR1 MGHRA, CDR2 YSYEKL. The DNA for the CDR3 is TGCGCCAGCAGCCTAGACTTCAGGGGTACGAGTAACACCATATATTTT. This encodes CASSLDFRGTSNTIYF.

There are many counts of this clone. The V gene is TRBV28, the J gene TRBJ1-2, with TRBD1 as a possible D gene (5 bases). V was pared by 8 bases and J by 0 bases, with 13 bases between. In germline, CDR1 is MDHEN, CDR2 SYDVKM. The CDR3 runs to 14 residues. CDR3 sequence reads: CASRSVGANYGYTF. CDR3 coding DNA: TGTGCCAGCCGGTCGGTAGGGGCTAACTATGGCTACACCTTC.

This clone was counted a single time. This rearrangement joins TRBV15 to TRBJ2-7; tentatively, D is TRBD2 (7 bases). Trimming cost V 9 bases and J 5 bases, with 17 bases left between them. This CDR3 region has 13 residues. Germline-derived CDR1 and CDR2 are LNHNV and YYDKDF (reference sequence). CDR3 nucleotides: TGTGCCACAAGGGGAGGGGGGATCAACGAGCAGTACGTC. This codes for CATRGGGINEQYV.

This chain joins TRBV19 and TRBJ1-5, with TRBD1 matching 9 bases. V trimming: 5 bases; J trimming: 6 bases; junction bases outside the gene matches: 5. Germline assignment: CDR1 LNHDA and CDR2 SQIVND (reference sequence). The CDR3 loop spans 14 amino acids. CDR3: CASSVDRGGQPQHF. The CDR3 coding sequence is TGTGCCAGTAGTGTTGACAGGGGGGGTCAGCCCCAGCATTTT.

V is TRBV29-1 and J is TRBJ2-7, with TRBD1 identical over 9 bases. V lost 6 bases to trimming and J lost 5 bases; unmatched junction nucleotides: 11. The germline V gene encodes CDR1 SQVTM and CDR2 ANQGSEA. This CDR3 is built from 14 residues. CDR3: CSVRPSTGGDEQYF. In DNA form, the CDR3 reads TGCAGCGTCCGACCTTCGACAGGGGGAGACGAGCAGTACTTC.

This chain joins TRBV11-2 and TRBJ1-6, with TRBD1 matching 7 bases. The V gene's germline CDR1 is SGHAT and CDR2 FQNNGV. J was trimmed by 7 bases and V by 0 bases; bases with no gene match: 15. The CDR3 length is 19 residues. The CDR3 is CASSLDQTGLSSWNSPLHF. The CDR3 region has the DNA TGTGCCAGCAGCTTAGATCAGACAGGGTTATCTTCCTGGAATTCACCCCTCCACTTT.

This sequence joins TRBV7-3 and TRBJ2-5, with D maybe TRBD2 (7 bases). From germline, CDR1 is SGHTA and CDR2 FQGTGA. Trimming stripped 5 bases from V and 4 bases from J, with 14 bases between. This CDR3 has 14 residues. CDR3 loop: CASSPNGGLETQYF. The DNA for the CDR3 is TGTGCCAGCAGCCCAAACGGGGGGCTAGAGACCCAGTACTTC.

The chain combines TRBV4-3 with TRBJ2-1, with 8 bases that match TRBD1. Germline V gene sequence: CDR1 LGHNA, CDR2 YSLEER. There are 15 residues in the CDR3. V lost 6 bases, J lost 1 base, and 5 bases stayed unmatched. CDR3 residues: CASRPTGGSYNEQFF. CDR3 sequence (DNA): TGCGCCAGCAGGCCTACAGGGGGATCCTACAATGAGCAGTTCTTC.

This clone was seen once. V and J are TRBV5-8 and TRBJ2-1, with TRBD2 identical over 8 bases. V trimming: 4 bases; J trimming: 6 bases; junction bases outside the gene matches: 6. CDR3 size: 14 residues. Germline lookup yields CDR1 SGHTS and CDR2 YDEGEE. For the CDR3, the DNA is TGTGCCAGCAGCCTCGGGACTAGGAGCAATGAGCAGTTCTTC. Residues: CASSLGTRSNEQFF.

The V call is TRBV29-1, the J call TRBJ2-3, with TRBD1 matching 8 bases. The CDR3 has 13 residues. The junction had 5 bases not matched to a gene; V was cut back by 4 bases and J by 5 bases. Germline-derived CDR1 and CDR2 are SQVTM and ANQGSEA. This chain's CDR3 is CSVGDRPGDTQYF. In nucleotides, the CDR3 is TGCAGCGTTGGGGACAGGCCCGGAGATACGCAGTATTTT.

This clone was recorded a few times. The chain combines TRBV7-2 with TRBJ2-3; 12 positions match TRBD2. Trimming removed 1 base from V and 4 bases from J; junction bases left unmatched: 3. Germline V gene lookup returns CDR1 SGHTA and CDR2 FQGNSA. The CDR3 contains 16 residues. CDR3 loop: CASSLGASGRADTQYF. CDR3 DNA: TGTGCCAGCAGCTTAGGGGCTAGCGGGAGGGCAGATACGCAGTATTTT.

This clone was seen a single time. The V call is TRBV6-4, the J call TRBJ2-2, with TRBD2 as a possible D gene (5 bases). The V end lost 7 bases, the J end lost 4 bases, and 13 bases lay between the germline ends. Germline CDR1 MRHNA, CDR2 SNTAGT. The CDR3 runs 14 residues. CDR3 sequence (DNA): TGTGCCAGCACCACCTTTGCGGGCACCGGGGAGCTGTTTTTT. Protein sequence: CASTTFAGTGELFF.

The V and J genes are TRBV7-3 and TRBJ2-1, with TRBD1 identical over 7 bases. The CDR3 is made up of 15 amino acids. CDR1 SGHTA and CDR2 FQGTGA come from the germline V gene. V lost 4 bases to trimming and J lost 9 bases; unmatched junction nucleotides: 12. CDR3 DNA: TGTGCCAGCAGCTCGAACTCCAGGGGGTATTCTGAGCAGTTCTTC. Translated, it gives CASSSNSRGYSEQFF.

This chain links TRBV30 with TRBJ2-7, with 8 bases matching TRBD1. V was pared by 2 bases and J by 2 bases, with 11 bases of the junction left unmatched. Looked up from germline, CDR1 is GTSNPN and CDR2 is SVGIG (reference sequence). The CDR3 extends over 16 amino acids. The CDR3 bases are TGTGCCTGGAGTACTCGGACAGGGTACGTGACCTACGAGCAGTACTTC. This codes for CAWSTRTGYVTYEQYF.

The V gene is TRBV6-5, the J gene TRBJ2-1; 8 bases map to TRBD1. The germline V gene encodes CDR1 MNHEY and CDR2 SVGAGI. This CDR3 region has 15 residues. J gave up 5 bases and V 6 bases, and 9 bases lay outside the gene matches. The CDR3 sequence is CASSDRDRRNNEQFF. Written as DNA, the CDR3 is TGTGCCAGCAGCGACCGGGACAGGCGTAACAATGAGCAGTTCTTC.

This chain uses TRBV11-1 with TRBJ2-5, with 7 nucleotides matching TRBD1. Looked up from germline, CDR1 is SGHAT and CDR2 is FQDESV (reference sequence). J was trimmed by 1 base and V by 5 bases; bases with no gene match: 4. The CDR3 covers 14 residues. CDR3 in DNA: TGTGCCAGCAGCGTGAGGGACAGCCAAGAGACCCAGTACTTC. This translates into CASSVRDSQETQYF.

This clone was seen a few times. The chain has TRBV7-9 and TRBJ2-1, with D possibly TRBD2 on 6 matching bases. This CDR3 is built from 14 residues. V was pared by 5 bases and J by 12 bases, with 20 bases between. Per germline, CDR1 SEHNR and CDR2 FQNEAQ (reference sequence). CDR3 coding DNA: TGTGCCAGCAGCCGCCGGGACCCTTTAGCGGTGCAGTTCTTC. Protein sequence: CASSRRDPLAVQFF.